This TCR beta chain originates from a study of T cell responses to AZD1222 COVID-19 vaccine. Study summary: The study pooled second doses at about 4 or about 12 weeks.

Comments on this clone: Its antigen is unidentified.

Study-wide findings and caveats: Only six individuals given AZD1222 were seropositive at baseline.

The length of the CDR3 is 16 residues. CDR1 and CDR2 (germline): LNHNV, YYDKDF (reference sequence). V was clipped by 4 bases and J by 4 bases, with 16 bases between them. The table came from immunoSEQ multiplex PCR; TCRdb's copy has only in-frame clones and leaves some out. Among approximately 120,000 clones listed, approximately 93% were seen once. This receptor was obtained from an adult in good health. The sample in question was peripheral blood, obtained on day 0 of AZD1222 vaccination. V and J are TRBV15 and TRBJ1-4; perhaps TRBD1 as D (5 bases). CDR3: CATSTRGGAINEKLFF. The CDR3 nucleotides read TGTGCCACCAGCACACGGGGAGGGGCCATTAATGAAAAACTGTTTTTT.